This TCR beta chain was identified in a study of cytomegalovirus exposure and HLA in healthy donors. Study context: As released early, the data held roughly 85 million unique TCRs from HLA-typed donors.

Germline CDR1 and CDR2: SQVTM and ANQGSEA. CDR3 length: 16 residues. Trimming at V came to 5 bases and at J to 4 bases, leaving 11 bases not matched to a gene. Overall study findings and caveats: In an earlier analysis, in under 700 donors, most V segments appeared productive either ~87% or ~30% of the time. Cytomegalovirus association was assigned to approximately 160 TCR beta chains.

Regarding this clone: Its antigen is unidentified.

The study ran its PCR with 60 Vbeta and 13 Jbeta primers. Measured with immunoSEQ multiplex PCR; TCRdb has only the in-frame clones, and not every one. The sample holds 150,000 to 200,000 clones, roughly 80% seen once. The sequence was collected from a man in his fifties in good health and CMV-seronegative. This chain joins TRBV29-1 and TRBJ1-4; 9 bases line up with TRBD1. Material for sequencing was PBMCs. CDR3 nucleotide sequence: TGCAGCGTTAAGCCGGGACAGGGTTCGTATAATGAAAAACTGTTTTTT. This translates into CSVKPGQGSYNEKLFF.